The next 23 T cell receptor beta chains were all read from a single sample in a study of CD8 T cell repertoires and HIV-1 epitope variants. These receptors are not linked to any known antigen. The repertoire was sequenced with immunoSEQ multiplex PCR; TCRdb's copy has only in-frame clones and lacks some. The sample consists of roughly 5,200 clones, approximately 66% of them appearing once. The sample comprised cultured CD8+ T cells derived from PBMCs. The receptors shown here come from a male donor with HIV.

The chain carries TRBV29-1 and TRBJ2-7; 8 bases agree with TRBD1. The CDR3 is made up of 13 amino acids. The V segment lost 4 bases and the J segment 2 bases; nucleotides outside the gene matches: 4. Germline V gives CDR1 SQVTM, CDR2 ANQGSEA. CDR3 sequence reads: CSVGQGPTYEQYF. CDR3 nucleotide sequence: TGCAGCGTTGGACAGGGGCCCACCTACGAGCAGTACTTC.

The chain links TRBV28 to TRBJ2-5, with TRBD1 identical over 7 bases. The last part of the DNA fits TRBJ2-7 better; the J call may be wrong. The CDR3 runs 14 residues. CDR1 and CDR2 from the germline V gene are MDHEN and SYDVKM. As DNA, the CDR3 is TGTGCCAGCAGATCTATCGACAGGGTCTACGAGCAGTACTTC. Protein product: CASRSIDRVYEQYF.

Here the CDR3 DNA reads TGCGCCAGCAGCCAAGATTTCCAGGGGGCGGATGAGCAGTACTTC. Its translation: CASSQDFQGADEQYF. The chain joins TRBV4-3 to TRBJ2-7, with 8 bases identical to TRBD1. The germline gives CDR1 LGHNA, CDR2 YSLEER. The ends lost 0 bases at V and 7 bases at J; junction bases unmatched: 8. The CDR3 contains 15 residues.

This clone was counted only a few times. The gene calls are TRBV7-8 and TRBJ2-3, with TRBD1 identical over 10 bases. The length of the CDR3 is 16 residues. The trim removed 5 bases at V and 2 bases at J, leaving 7 bases unmatched. Germline V CDR1 and CDR2: SGHVS, FQNEAQ. In nucleotides, the CDR3 is TGTGCCAGCAGCCCCTATGGGACAGGGGACACAGATACGCAGTATTTT. Translating it yields CASSPYGTGDTDTQYF.

By share, this clone counts as hyperexpanded. The chain couples TRBV28 to TRBJ1-1; 10 positions match TRBD1. The V gene end was trimmed by 4 bases and the J gene end by 4 bases; junction bases not matched to a gene: 12. The CDR3 length is 17 residues. Germline lookup yields CDR1 MDHEN and CDR2 SYDVKM. For the CDR3, the DNA is TGTGCCAGCAGTTCCCCCGGGACAGGGGTGATTTCCACTGAAGCTTTCTTT. This codes for CASSSPGTGVISTEAFF.

This sequence joins TRBV6-6 and TRBJ1-6, with a possible D match to TRBD1 (6 bases). The CDR3 is 16 amino acids. Germline loops: CDR1 MNHNY, CDR2 SVGAGI (reference sequence). The germline V and J ends were trimmed by 1 base and 8 bases, with 15 bases remaining between them. CDR3: CASSYYPQGGDSPLHF. As DNA, the CDR3 is TGTGCCAGCAGTTACTACCCACAGGGTGGAGATTCACCCCTCCACTTT.

This clone was recorded a few times. V usage is TRBV7-2 and J usage is TRBJ2-1; no definite D call. There are 13 residues in the CDR3. In germline, CDR1 is SGHTA, CDR2 FQGNSA. The V end was cut by 5 bases, the J end by 9 bases, with 14 bases between. The CDR3 DNA follows: TGTGCCAGCAGCGCCTTCTCTTCCGGTGAGCAGTTCTTC. Protein product: CASSAFSSGEQFF.

In this sample, this clone turned up a few times. This chain joins TRBV28 and TRBJ2-1; perhaps TRBD2 as D (7 bases). CDR1 and CDR2 (germline): MDHEN, SYDVKM. V lost 3 bases and J lost 4, with 13 bases in between. CDR3 length equals 15 residues. CDR3: CASSFEGGLYNEQFF. CDR3 nucleotides: TGTGCCAGCAGTTTCGAGGGGGGGCTTTACAATGAGCAGTTCTTC.

In this sample, this clone turned up once. The V and J genes are TRBV4-3 and TRBJ1-1; D unclear. Per the germline V gene, CDR1 is LGHNA and CDR2 is YSLEER. This CDR3 contains 18 residues. V gave up 0 bases and J gave up 2 bases, with 19 bases separating them. For the CDR3, the DNA is TGCGCCAGCAGCCAAGAAGAAGGAGATCACGGACCAAACACTGAAGCTTTCTTT. This sequence encodes CASSQEEGDHGPNTEAFF.

The chain combines TRBV29-1 with TRBJ2-1, with 8 bases fitting TRBD2. The ends lost 4 bases at V and 4 bases at J; junction bases unmatched: 9. Germline V lookup: CDR1 SQVTM, CDR2 ANQGSEA. The CDR3 has 15 residues. The CDR3: CSVAAGELTYNEQFF. In DNA, the CDR3 is TGCAGCGTTGCAGCGGGAGAACTCACTTACAATGAGCAGTTCTTC.

The chain links TRBV28 to TRBJ1-4; the D is unclear. Trimming shortened V by 5 bases and J by 8 bases, and 27 bases separated the two germline ends. Germline values: CDR1 MDHEN, CDR2 SYDVKM. The CDR3 has 18 amino acids. The chain's CDR3 is CASSIIQLMDGQVEKLFF. The CDR3 coding sequence is TGTGCCAGCAGTATCATTCAACTGATGGACGGGCAAGTGGAAAAACTGTTTTTT.

This clone was observed a few times. The genes are TRBV5-6 and TRBJ2-5; D tentatively reads TRBD1 or TRBD2 (7 bases each). V was shortened by 4 bases and J by 5 bases, with 18 bases between the two germline ends. This CDR3 contains 15 residues. The germline V gene encodes CDR1 SGHDT and CDR2 YYEEEE. CDR3 protein: CASSPGRGLGETQYF. In DNA form, the CDR3 reads TGTGCCAGCAGCCCGGGGAGGGGGCTGGGGGAGACCCAGTACTTC.

This clone was seen only a few times. CDR3 residues: CASSYSGTGAAYEQYF. The CDR3 DNA reads TGTGCCAGCAGTTACTCGGGTACAGGGGCCGCCTACGAGCAGTACTTC. The chain joins TRBV6-5 to TRBJ2-7; 7 bases line up with TRBD1. Germline CDR1 is MNHEY and CDR2 is SVGAGI. The CDR3 sequence is 16 residues long. V was pared by 0 bases and J by 2 bases, with 7 bases of the junction left unmatched.

This clone was seen only once. In nucleotides, the CDR3 is TGTGCCAGCAGCCGACAGGGGACAGCAGATACGCAGTATTTT. Amino acid sequence: CASSRQGTADTQYF. V gene TRBV11-2 combines with J gene TRBJ2-3, with 8 bases fitting TRBD1. The J segment lost 4 bases and the V segment lost 5 bases, leaving 5 bases of the junction unmatched. CDR1 is SGHAT and CDR2 is FQNNGV in the germline V gene. This CDR3 region has 14 residues.

This clone occurred once. The rearrangement uses TRBV28 and TRBJ1-1; 7 bases agree with TRBD1. The CDR3 runs to 11 residues. From germline, CDR1 is MDHEN and CDR2 SYDVKM. V was pared by 6 bases and J by 11 bases, with 6 bases of the junction left unmatched. CDR3: CASSFSGGAFF. The CDR3 coding sequence is TGTGCCAGCAGCTTTTCAGGGGGGGCTTTCTTT. The full variable domain, in which reference TRBV28 and TRBJ1-1 provide the parts outside the CDR3, is DVKVTQSSRYLVKRTGEKVFLECVQDMDHENMFWYRQDPGLGLRLIYFSYDVKMKEKGDIPEGYSVSREKKERFSLILESASTNQTSMYLCASSFSGGAFFGQGTRLTVV.

The chain combines TRBV28 with TRBJ2-1; 7 bases are shared with TRBD2. The CDR3 sequence is 15 residues long. Germline V lookup: CDR1 MDHEN, CDR2 SYDVKM. V dropped 3 bases and J dropped 7; count of bases not matched to a gene: 9. The CDR3 DNA reads TGTGCCAGCAGTTTGGGCGGGAGCTTCCTTAATGAGCAGTTCTTC. Encoded protein: CASSLGGSFLNEQFF.

The chain recombines TRBV13 with TRBJ2-7; TRBD1 matches 8 bases. Germline values: CDR1 PRHDT, CDR2 FYEKMQ (reference sequence). This CDR3 is 15 amino acids long. J gave up 0 bases and V 3 bases, and 4 bases lay outside the gene matches. The CDR3 DNA sequence: TGTGCCAGCAGCTTGCGGACAGGGAGCTCCTACGAGCAGTACTTC. This translates into CASSLRTGSSYEQYF.

The chain combines TRBV7-2 with TRBJ2-7, with 11 bases lining up with TRBD1. The V segment lost 5 bases and the J segment 0 bases; nucleotides outside the gene matches: 15. This CDR3 has 19 amino acids. CDR1 and CDR2 (germline): SGHTA, FQGNSA. The CDR3 nucleotides are TGTGCCAGCAGCCGCCAGGGGGGACAGGGGGAAACTTACTCCTACGAGCAGTACTTC. This translates into CASSRQGGQGETYSYEQYF.

This clone was picked up one time. The chain has TRBV4-3 and TRBJ1-2; TRBD1 might be the D (5 bases). Trimming pared 5 bases from V and 4 bases from J, leaving 23 bases between. This CDR3 is built from 17 residues. CDR1 LGHNA and CDR2 YSLEER come from the germline V gene. The CDR3 sequence is CASSEVPTGTRGYGYTF. Here the CDR3 DNA reads TGCGCCAGCAGCGAAGTACCCACCGGGACGCGGGGCTATGGCTACACCTTC.

This clone was observed a handful of times. The V and J genes are TRBV7-6 and TRBJ2-1; 8 bases are a match to TRBD1. This CDR3 has 22 amino acids. Germline V gene sequence: CDR1 SGHVS, CDR2 FNYEAQ. With V trimmed by 1 base and J by 6 bases, 26 bases remained unmatched. The CDR3 bases are TGTGCCAGCAGCTTAGTTCCAGGGGGCAGGGCCTCGCCCCTCACGCCCCTCAATGAGCAGTTCTTC. It specifies CASSLVPGGRASPLTPLNEQFF.

The gene calls are TRBV7-8 and TRBJ2-1; possibly TRBD2 for D (5 bases). Germline V gene lookup returns CDR1 SGHVS and CDR2 FQNEAQ. Trimming removed 4 bases from V and 0 bases from J, with 13 bases in between. The CDR3 runs 16 residues. CDR3 coding DNA: TGTGCCAGCAGCTCCAATAGCGTGGGCTCCTACAATGAGCAGTTCTTC. This translates into CASSSNSVGSYNEQFF.

The J gene is TRBJ2-5, the V gene TRBV28; TRBD1 aligns across 10 bases. V was pared by 5 bases and J by 2 bases, with 8 bases of the junction left unmatched. The CDR3 length is 16 residues. Germline CDR1 is MDHEN and CDR2 is SYDVKM. In DNA form, the CDR3 reads TGTGCCAGCAGTCCCCGGACAGGGGGGACTCAAGAGACCCAGTACTTC. Residues: CASSPRTGGTQETQYF.

This chain joins TRBV6-5 and TRBJ2-7, with D hard to call. Germline V lookup: CDR1 MNHEY, CDR2 SVGAGI. V dropped 2 bases and J dropped 6 bases, with 14 bases sitting between them. This CDR3 spans 14 amino acids. In DNA form, the CDR3 reads TGTGCCAGCAGTTACGGAACCGCCCCGATCGAGCAGTACTTC. Protein sequence: CASSYGTAPIEQYF.